The rows below give T cell receptor beta chains drawn from one sample of a study of long-term antiretroviral therapy in people with HIV. The repertoire was sequenced with immunoSEQ multiplex PCR; TCRdb's copy has only in-frame clones and lacks some. The sample consists of some 22,000 clones, roughly 88% of them appearing once. This specimen consisted of unsorted PBMCs, obtained 0.6 years after starting antiretroviral therapy. Receptors originate from a man aged 55 to 70 with HIV. The CDR3 runs from the conserved cysteine through the conserved F or W. D genes are given only for firm matches. The listing skips clone size in some rows; elsewhere it reads once, few, many or a size class.

CDR3 DNA: TGTGCCACCCGGGTGGGGAGGGAAACACCACCCCTCCACTTT
CDR3 protein: CATRVGRETPPLHF
D gene: NA
clone size: NA
J gene: TRBJ1-6
V gene: TRBV6-1

CDR3 DNA: TGTGCCAGCAGCCGTTTGGTCCTCTTGGGCACTGAAGCTTTCTTT
CDR3 protein: CASSRLVLLGTEAFF
D gene: NA
clone size: NA
J gene: TRBJ1-1
V gene: TRBV5-6

CDR3 DNA: TGTGCCAGCAGCCCACCGATTTGGAACAGGGATCTCCACAATGAGCAGTTCTTC
CDR3 protein: CASSPPIWNRDLHNEQFF
D gene: NA
clone size: NA
J gene: TRBJ2-1
V gene: TRBV5-4

CDR3 DNA: TGCAGCGTTATATCAGCGGGAGGGCCGGGAGAGACCCAGTACTTC
CDR3 protein: CSVISAGGPGETQYF
D gene: TRBD2
clone size: NA
J gene: TRBJ2-5
V gene: TRBV29-1

CDR3 DNA: TGCGCCAGCCCGGGCAGGGTCAAAGAGACCCAGTACTTC
CDR3 protein: CASPGRVKETQYF
D gene: NA
clone size: NA
J gene: TRBJ2-5
V gene: TRBV23-1

CDR3 DNA: TGCGCCAGCAGGTCGGGGTCCTATGGCTACACCTTC
CDR3 protein: CASRSGSYGYTF
D gene: NA
clone size: NA
J gene: TRBJ1-2
V gene: TRBV5-1

CDR3 DNA: TGTGCCAGCAGGCCTGACAGGACCACCGGGGAGCTGTTTTTT
CDR3 protein: CASRPDRTTGELFF
D gene: NA
clone size: NA
J gene: TRBJ2-2
V gene: TRBV6-5

CDR3 DNA: TGTGCCAGCAGCTCCCTCGAGGGGGACAATGAAAAACTGTTTTTT
CDR3 protein: CASSSLEGDNEKLFF
D gene: NA
clone size: once
J gene: TRBJ1-4
V gene: TRBV11-2

CDR3 DNA: TGTGCCAGCACCCCCTCCGGGGAGCTGTTTTTT
CDR3 protein: CASTPSGELFF
D gene: NA
clone size: NA
J gene: TRBJ2-2
V gene: TRBV27

CDR3 DNA: TGTGCCAGCAGCGTAGAGCAGCAGAACAATGAGCAGTTCTTC
CDR3 protein: CASSVEQQNNEQFF
D gene: NA
clone size: NA
J gene: TRBJ2-1
V gene: TRBV9

CDR3 DNA: TGCGCCAGCAGCCAAGATCTACAGGGGGCTAATTATGGCTACACCTTC
CDR3 protein: CASSQDLQGANYGYTF
D gene: TRBD1
clone size: NA
J gene: TRBJ1-2
V gene: TRBV4-3

CDR3 DNA: TGCAGCGTTGATCGACAGCCAACTAATGAAAAACTGTTTTTT
CDR3 protein: CSVDRQPTNEKLFF
D gene: NA
clone size: NA
J gene: TRBJ1-4
V gene: TRBV29-1